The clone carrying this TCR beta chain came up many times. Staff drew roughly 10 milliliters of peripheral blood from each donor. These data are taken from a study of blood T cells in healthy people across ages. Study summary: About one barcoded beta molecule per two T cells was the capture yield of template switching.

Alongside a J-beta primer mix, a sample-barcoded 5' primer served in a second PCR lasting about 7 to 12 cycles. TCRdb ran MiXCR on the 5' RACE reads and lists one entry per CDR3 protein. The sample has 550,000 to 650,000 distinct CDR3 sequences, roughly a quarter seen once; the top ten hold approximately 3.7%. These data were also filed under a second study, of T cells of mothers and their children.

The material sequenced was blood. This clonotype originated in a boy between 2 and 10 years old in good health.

CDR3: CASSRGGETQYF. In DNA form, the CDR3 reads TGTGCCAGCAGTAGGGGAGGAGAGACCCAGTACTTC. The chain couples TRBV7-9 to TRBJ2-5, with D perhaps matching TRBD2 (6 bases). The CDR3 totals 12 residues. The germline V gene has CDR1 SEHNR and CDR2 FQNEAQ (reference sequence). V lost 6 bases, J lost 4 bases, and 9 bases lay in between.